Listed here are 3 T cell receptor beta chains from one sample, sequenced in a study of CD8+CD57+ T cells in acquired aplastic anemia. Profiling of TCR beta VDJ combinations and CDR3 sequences used genomic DNA as template. TCRdb used MiXCR to reprocess the reads, holding one entry per CDR3 protein. Here the sample spans 250,000 to 300,000 distinct CDR3 sequences, roughly three fifths being singletons. The sample was sorted CD4+, CD8+, or CD8+CD57+ T cells (not recorded which) from PBMCs. The source is a human donor with severe aplastic anemia or a healthy control (not recorded which).

V is TRBV2 and J is TRBJ2-5, with 7 positions matching TRBD2. The V gene's germline CDR1 is SNHLY and CDR2 FYNNEI. Trimming removed 7 bases from V and 8 bases from J; junction bases left unmatched: 7. The CDR3 sequence is 12 residues long. CDR3 sequence: CASTGLVPTQYF. For the CDR3, the DNA is TGTGCCAGCACTGGACTAGTGCCCACCCAGTACTTC.

Many counts were recorded for this clonotype. The J gene is TRBJ2-7, the V gene TRBV10-3; 7 nucleotides line up with TRBD1. Germline assignment: CDR1 ENHRY and CDR2 SYGVKD. CDR3 length: 16 amino acids. The V gene end was trimmed by 7 bases and the J gene end by 6 bases; junction bases not matched to a gene: 18. The CDR3 nucleotides are TGTGCCATCACCCCCGGGGTTGGACAGGCCCTAGGCGAGCAGTACTTC. It encodes CAITPGVGQALGEQYF.

J is TRBJ2-1 and V is TRBV20-1; D remains ambiguous. The V gene's germline CDR1 is DFQATT and CDR2 SNEGSKA (reference sequence). This CDR3 region has 12 residues. V was trimmed by 7 bases and J by 0 bases, leaving 7 bases between them. The CDR3 DNA sequence: TGCAGTGTCAGGAGCTCCTACAATGAGCAGTTCTTC. It codes for CSVRSSYNEQFF.